Listed here are 30 T cell receptor beta chains from one sample, sequenced in a study of blood T cell repertoires in COVID-19. Repertoires were generated with immunoSEQ multiplex PCR, while TCRdb's copy carries only in-frame clones and drops some. The table has under 350,000 clones, 85% seen once. The sample comprised peripheral blood. The source of these receptors is a human donor in a cohort sampled during active COVID-19.

The chain carries TRBV10-2 and TRBJ2-1, with D possibly matching TRBD2 (5 bases). V lost 2 bases and J lost 6, with 11 bases in between. Germline V gives CDR1 WSHSY, CDR2 SAAADI. The CDR3 sequence is 14 residues long. This CDR3 reads CASSEGVGGNEQFF. CDR3 bases: TGCGCCAGCAGTGAGGGCGTTGGAGGCAATGAGCAGTTCTTC.

This sequence joins TRBV27 and TRBJ2-7; 9 nucleotides line up with TRBD2. With V trimmed by 0 bases and J by 4 bases, 4 bases remained unmatched. This CDR3 contains 15 residues. Germline CDR1 and CDR2: MNHEY and SMNVEV (reference sequence). The CDR3 sequence: CASSLSAGGPYEQYF. In DNA form, the CDR3 reads TGTGCCAGCAGTTTATCGGCGGGAGGGCCGTACGAGCAGTACTTC.

The J gene is TRBJ1-6, the V gene TRBV14; maybe TRBD1 (5 bases). V lost 2 bases and J 8 bases, leaving 10 bases between the germline ends. The germline gives CDR1 SGHDN, CDR2 FVKESK. The CDR3 runs 14 residues. CDR3 loop: CASSQKIRDSPLHF. In DNA, the CDR3 is TGTGCCAGCAGCCAAAAAATCAGGGATTCACCCCTCCACTTT.

This clone appeared a single time. The V call is TRBV5-1, the J call TRBJ1-4; TRBD1 agrees at 7 bases. CDR3 size: 16 residues. The germline gives CDR1 SGHRS, CDR2 YFSETQ. V was pared by 0 bases and J by 5 bases, with 7 bases of the junction left unmatched. CDR3 sequence: CASSLGPGQTNEKLFF. Here the CDR3 DNA reads TGCGCCAGCAGCTTGGGCCCGGGACAGACGAATGAAAAACTGTTTTTT.

V usage is TRBV9 and J usage is TRBJ2-1, with no clear D. Germline V lookup: CDR1 SGDLS, CDR2 YYNGEE. V was trimmed by 0 bases and J by 4 bases, leaving 8 bases between them. This CDR3 contains 14 residues. The CDR3 is CASSVATQYNEQFF. The CDR3 DNA reads as TGTGCCAGCAGCGTAGCTACCCAATACAATGAGCAGTTCTTC.

V and J are TRBV6-5 and TRBJ1-6; TRBD1 matches 8 bases. CDR1 and CDR2 from the germline V gene are MNHEY and SVGAGI. CDR3 size: 13 residues. V lost 7 bases and J lost 13; bases outside the gene matches: 9. The CDR3 nucleotides are TGTGCCAGCATGAAGGGCAGGGGGCTTCCCCTCCACTTT. It is translated as CASMKGRGLPLHF.

In regard to this clone: Within the sample, other DNA sequences also encode this same CDR3. This chain joins TRBV12-3 or TRBV12-4 and TRBJ1-5; D not certain. The CDR3 consists of 13 residues. V shed 1 base and J shed 4 bases, with 5 bases lying between them. The CDR3 DNA reads TGTGCCAGCAGTTTAGGGCGGAATCAGCCCCAGCATTTT. Protein sequence: CASSLGRNQPQHF.

In DNA, the CDR3 is TGTGCCAGCAGCTTGCAGGGGGTGTTCACTGAAGCTTTCTTT. The encoded protein is CASSLQGVFTEAFF. The chain links TRBV7-2 to TRBJ1-1; TRBD1 matches at 7 bases. The germline V gene has CDR1 SGHTA and CDR2 FQGNSA. CDR3 length: 14 residues. The V gene end was trimmed by 3 bases and the J gene end by 4 bases; junction bases not matched to a gene: 5.

This sequence joins TRBV6-4 and TRBJ2-7; maybe TRBD2 (6 bases). Germline V gene data show CDR1 as MRHNA and CDR2 as SNTAGT. The V end was cut by 0 bases, the J end by 2 bases, with 17 bases between. This CDR3 region has 17 residues. The chain's CDR3 is CASSDSIVADPPYEQYF. CDR3 coding DNA: TGTGCCAGCAGTGACTCGATAGTAGCGGACCCCCCCTACGAGCAGTACTTC.

This clone was picked up a small number of times. The chain combines TRBV4-1 with TRBJ1-4; D may be TRBD1 (5 bases). The ends were cut back, 0 bases at V and 4 bases at J, with 12 bases in the middle. This CDR3 contains 16 residues. Germline lookup yields CDR1 MGHRA and CDR2 YSYEKL. Written as DNA, the CDR3 is TGCGCCAGCAGCCAAGATGTCCAGGGCCTTAATGAAAAACTGTTTTTT. Translated, it gives CASSQDVQGLNEKLFF.

V gene TRBV12-5 combines with J gene TRBJ2-5; D remains unclear. The CDR3 runs 15 residues. V was pared by 1 base and J by 3 bases, with 12 bases between. Germline-derived CDR1 and CDR2 are LGHNT and FRNRAP. CDR3 region: CASGLGIAGEETQYF. DNA of the CDR3: TGTGCTAGTGGTTTGGGGATCGCCGGAGAAGAGACCCAGTACTTC. Filled out from reference TRBV12-5 and TRBJ2-5, the complete variable domain reads DARVTQTPRHKVTEMGQEVTMRCQPILGHNTVFWYRQTMMQGLELLAYFRNRAPLDDSGMPKDRFSAEMPDATLATLKIQPSEPRDSAVYFCASGLGIAGEETQYFGPGTRLLVL.

This chain connects TRBV6-6 to TRBJ2-1; the D gene is possibly TRBD2 (5 bases). The germline gives CDR1 MNHNY, CDR2 SVGAGI (reference sequence). V gave up 6 bases and J gave up 2 bases, with 11 bases separating them. The CDR3 contains 14 residues. The DNA of the CDR3 is TGTGCCAGCAGGGTAAAGCGGACCTACAATGAGCAGTTCTTC. This gives the protein CASRVKRTYNEQFF.

The V call is TRBV5-1, the J call TRBJ2-2; 14 bases line up with TRBD2. The CDR3 loop spans 19 amino acids. The germline gives CDR1 SGHRS, CDR2 YFSETQ. V gave up 3 bases and J gave up 2 bases; unmatched junction bases: 9. Here the CDR3 DNA reads TGCGCCAGCAGCTCCGGACTAGCGGGAGGTAGGAGCAACACCGGGGAGCTGTTTTTT. It is translated as CASSSGLAGGRSNTGELFF.

J is TRBJ2-1 and V is TRBV24-1; 9 bases fit TRBD2. Germline CDR1 is KGHDR and CDR2 is SFDVKD. The CDR3 runs to 14 residues. V shed 2 bases and J 7 bases; nucleotides not matched to a gene: 2. The CDR3 sequence: CATSDSLAGNEQFF. The CDR3 DNA reads TGTGCCACCAGTGATTCACTAGCGGGTAATGAGCAGTTCTTC.

The chain uses TRBV30 and TRBJ2-1, with TRBD1 matching 9 bases. CDR1 and CDR2 (germline): GTSNPN, SVGIG (reference sequence). This CDR3 is built from 13 residues. The junction had 7 bases not matched to a gene; V was cut back by 5 bases and J by 8 bases. The DNA for the CDR3 is TGTGCCTGGGAGGGCACAGGGGGCTATGAGCAGTTCTTC. Its protein product is CAWEGTGGYEQFF.

CDR3 protein: CASSLNRGELFF. CDR3 nucleotide sequence: TGTGCCAGCAGCCTCAATCGGGGGGAGCTGTTTTTT. V and J are TRBV11-1 and TRBJ2-2; D remains ambiguous. Germline V CDR1 and CDR2: SGHAT, FQDESV (reference sequence). The V and J ends lost 5 bases and 8 bases respectively, with 9 bases between them. The CDR3 length is 12 residues.

V is TRBV6-6 and J is TRBJ1-1; D call uncertain. The CDR3 has 14 residues. Germline V gives CDR1 MNHNY, CDR2 SVGAGI (reference sequence). V dropped 9 bases and J dropped 0 bases, with 14 bases sitting between them. The CDR3, as DNA: TGTGCCAGTTTGGTTGGGCAGTTGAACACTGAAGCTTTCTTT. Protein sequence: CASLVGQLNTEAFF.

This clone was seen a single time. The gene calls are TRBV6-5 and TRBJ1-1, with D unresolved. There are 14 residues in the CDR3. The germline V gene has CDR1 MNHEY and CDR2 SVGAGI. Trimming removed 0 bases from V and 2 bases from J, with 7 bases in between. The CDR3 DNA is TGTGCCAGCAGTTACTCGGGCAGAAACACTGAAGCTTTCTTT. Amino acid sequence: CASSYSGRNTEAFF.

V usage is TRBV30 and J usage is TRBJ2-5; 7 nucleotides match TRBD2. CDR3 length equals 14 residues. Germline V gene lookup returns CDR1 GTSNPN and CDR2 SVGIG (reference sequence). J was trimmed by 4 bases and V by 2 bases; bases with no gene match: 7. CDR3 DNA: TGTGCCTGGAGTCGGGCTAGCGGAATAGAGACCCAGTACTTC. The encoded protein is CAWSRASGIETQYF.

The genes are TRBV4-3 and TRBJ2-7, with 7 bases lining up with TRBD2. Germline lookup yields CDR1 LGHNA and CDR2 YSLEER. V dropped 0 bases and J dropped 7; count of bases not matched to a gene: 9. This CDR3 region has 15 residues. CDR3 loop: CASSQDLAGAREQYF. As DNA, the CDR3 is TGCGCCAGCAGCCAAGATCTTGCGGGAGCTCGTGAGCAGTACTTC.

This chain connects TRBV18 to TRBJ2-7; D perhaps matches TRBD1 (6 bases). Trimming stripped 3 bases from V and 6 bases from J, with 12 bases between. The CDR3 is 13 amino acids. Germline CDR1 and CDR2: KGHSH and LQKENI. CDR3 sequence reads: CASSPAGTPEQYF. In nucleotides, the CDR3 is TGTGCCAGCTCACCTGCCGGGACACCCGAGCAGTACTTC.

In this sample, this clone turned up a few times. V usage is TRBV5-1 and J usage is TRBJ1-6, with no clear D. Germline CDR1 SGHRS, CDR2 YFSETQ. The CDR3 covers 14 residues. Trimming took off 0 bases at V and 7 bases at J, with 8 bases between the two ends. CDR3: CASSLEIQNSPLHF. For the CDR3, the DNA is TGCGCCAGCAGCTTGGAGATCCAGAATTCACCCCTCCACTTT.

The J gene is TRBJ2-1, the V gene TRBV27; 9 positions agree with TRBD1. Germline CDR1 and CDR2: MNHEY and SMNVEV (reference sequence). The V gene end was trimmed by 7 bases and the J gene end by 7 bases; junction bases not matched to a gene: 14. There are 16 residues in the CDR3. Written as DNA, the CDR3 is TGTGCCAGCAAAAGGGACAGGGCTTATGTTGATAATGAGCAGTTCTTC. Amino acid sequence: CASKRDRAYVDNEQFF.

The V call is TRBV6-5, the J call TRBJ1-3; maybe TRBD1 (5 bases). This CDR3 has 14 residues. Trimming left V 9 bases short and J 2 bases short, with 14 bases between. Per germline, CDR1 MNHEY and CDR2 SVGAGI. The CDR3: CASKTGGTGNTIYF. As DNA, the CDR3 is TGTGCCAGTAAAACAGGAGGGACTGGAAACACCATATATTTT.

Here the CDR3 reads CASSGEEGYGYTF. CDR3 sequence (DNA): TGTGCCAGCAGTGGGGAGGAGGGGTATGGCTACACCTTC. This rearrangement joins TRBV13 to TRBJ1-2; weak D call: TRBD1 (5 bases). Trimming removed 6 bases at V and 5 bases at J, with 13 bases between. The CDR3 is made up of 13 amino acids. Germline V gives CDR1 PRHDT, CDR2 FYEKMQ (reference sequence). The entire variable domain, with the rest obtained from reference TRBV13 and TRBJ1-2, is as follows: AAGVIQSPRHLIKEKRETATLKCYPIPRHDTVYWYQQGPGQDPQFLISFYEKMQSDKGSIPDRFSAQQFSDYHSELNMSSLELGDSALYFCASSGEEGYGYTFGSGTRLTVV.

This clone was found a few times. The chain recombines TRBV9 with TRBJ1-3; D call uncertain. The V end was cut by 0 bases, the J end by 2 bases, with 9 bases between. Germline-derived CDR1 and CDR2 are SGDLS and YYNGEE. The CDR3 is 15 amino acids. The CDR3 sequence: CASSVAPGTGNTIYF. DNA of the CDR3: TGTGCCAGCAGCGTAGCTCCGGGGACTGGAAACACCATATATTTT.

This clone was picked up a small number of times. This rearrangement joins TRBV2 to TRBJ2-7, with D tentatively TRBD1 (5 bases). V was shortened by 7 bases and J by 7 bases, with 23 bases between the two germline ends. The CDR3 sequence is 15 residues long. Germline-derived CDR1 and CDR2 are SNHLY and FYNNEI. The DNA for the CDR3 is TGTGCCAGCACAGCAACAGGCTCTTCCCCCGAGGAGCAGTACTTC. It translates to CASTATGSSPEEQYF.

The chain links TRBV10-1 to TRBJ2-7, with 7 bases that match TRBD1. V gave up 4 bases and J gave up 2 bases; unmatched junction bases: 2. The CDR3 loop spans 13 amino acids. Germline CDR1 is WNHNN and CDR2 is SYGVQD (reference sequence). The CDR3 region is CASSGGTAYEQYF. As DNA, the CDR3 is TGCGCCAGCAGTGGGGGGACAGCCTACGAGCAGTACTTC.

This clone was counted a few times. The chain links TRBV11-2 to TRBJ2-3; D remains unclear. Germline V lookup: CDR1 SGHAT, CDR2 FQNNGV. V was pared by 5 bases and J by 2 bases, with 2 bases between. This CDR3 is built from 11 residues. CDR3 nucleotides: TGTGCCAGCAGCCACACAGATACGCAGTATTTT. Translating gives CASSHTDTQYF.

Note on this clone: Within the sample, other DNA sequences also encode this same CDR3. The CDR3 here is CASSLLGGNQPQHF. The CDR3 DNA sequence: TGTGCCAGCAGTTTATTAGGGGGAAATCAGCCCCAGCATTTT. The gene calls are TRBV27 and TRBJ1-5, with D possibly being TRBD1 (6 bases). Germline CDR1 and CDR2: MNHEY and SMNVEV (reference sequence). V lost 1 base, J lost 4 bases, and 8 bases lay in between. The CDR3 is made up of 14 amino acids.